This TCR beta chain is from a study of neurological immune-mediated disorders. Overall study results and limits: Among expanded clones, no CDR3 amino acid sequences were shared across subjects, a pattern suggesting private repertoires in all groups.

Turning to this clonotype: Its antigen remains unknown.

Germline CDR1 and CDR2: SGHVS and FQNEAQ. V was shortened by 10 bases and J by 13 bases, with 23 bases between the two germline ends. CDR3 length: 13 residues. The time point is: technical triplicate 3. PBMCs stored at -80 C, numbering 2 million, were the origin of the unsorted libraries. cDNA synthesis was performed by 5'RACE with 10-nucleotide random UMIs. One entry per CDR3 protein results from TCRdb running MiXCR on the 5' RACE reads. Among about 44,000 distinct CDR3 sequences listed, roughly 21% were seen once. The specimen was PBMCs. This TCR came from a man in his 60s with HTLV-1-associated myelopathy (HAM/TSP). The gene calls are TRBV7-8 and TRBJ2-1; D ambiguous. The CDR3 region has the DNA TGTGCCAACATCTTAGCTGGTGACCCTCGCCAGTTCTTC. As protein: CANILAGDPRQFF.